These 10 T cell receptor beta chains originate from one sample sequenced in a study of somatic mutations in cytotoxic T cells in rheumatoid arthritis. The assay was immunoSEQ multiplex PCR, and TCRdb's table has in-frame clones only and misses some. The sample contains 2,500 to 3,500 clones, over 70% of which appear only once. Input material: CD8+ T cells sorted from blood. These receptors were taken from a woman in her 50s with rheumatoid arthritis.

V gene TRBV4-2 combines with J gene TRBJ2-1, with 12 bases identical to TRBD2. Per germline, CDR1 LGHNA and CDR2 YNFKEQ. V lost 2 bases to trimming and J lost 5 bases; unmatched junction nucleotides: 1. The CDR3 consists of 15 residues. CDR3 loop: CASSQLAGGHNEQFF. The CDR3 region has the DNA TGTGCCAGCAGCCAACTAGCGGGAGGGCACAATGAGCAGTTCTTC.

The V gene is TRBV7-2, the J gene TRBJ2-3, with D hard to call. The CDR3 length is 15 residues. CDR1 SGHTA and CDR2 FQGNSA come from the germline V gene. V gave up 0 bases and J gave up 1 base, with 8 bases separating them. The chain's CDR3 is CASSLALRGTDTQYF. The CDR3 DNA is TGTGCCAGCAGCTTAGCGCTCCGGGGCACAGATACGCAGTATTTT.

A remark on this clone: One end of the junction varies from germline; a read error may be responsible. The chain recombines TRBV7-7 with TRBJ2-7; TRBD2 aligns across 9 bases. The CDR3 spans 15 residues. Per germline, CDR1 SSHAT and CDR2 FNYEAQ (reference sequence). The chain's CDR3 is CASSLAQGTSHEQYF. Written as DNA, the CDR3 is TGTGCTAGCAGCTTAGCGCAGGGGACTAGCCACGAGCAGTACTTC.

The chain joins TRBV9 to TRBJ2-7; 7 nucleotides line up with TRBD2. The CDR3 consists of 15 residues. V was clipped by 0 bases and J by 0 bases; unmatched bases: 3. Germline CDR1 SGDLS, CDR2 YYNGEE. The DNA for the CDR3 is TGTGCCAGCAGCGTAGCTAGCGGCCCCTCCTACGAGCAGTACTTC. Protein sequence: CASSVASGPSYEQYF.

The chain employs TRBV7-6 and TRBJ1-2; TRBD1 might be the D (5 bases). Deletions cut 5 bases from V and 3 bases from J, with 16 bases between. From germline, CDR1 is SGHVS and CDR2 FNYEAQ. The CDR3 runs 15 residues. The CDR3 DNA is TGTGCCAGCAGCCCCCAACCAGGGTTATACTATGGCTACACCTTC. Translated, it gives CASSPQPGLYYGYTF.

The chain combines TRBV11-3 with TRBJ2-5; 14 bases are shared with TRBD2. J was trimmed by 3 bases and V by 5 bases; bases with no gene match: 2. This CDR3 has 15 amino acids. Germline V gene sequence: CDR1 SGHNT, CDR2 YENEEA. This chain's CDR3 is CASSAGLAGEETQYF. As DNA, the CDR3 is TGTGCCAGCAGCGCGGGACTAGCGGGGGAAGAGACCCAGTACTTC.

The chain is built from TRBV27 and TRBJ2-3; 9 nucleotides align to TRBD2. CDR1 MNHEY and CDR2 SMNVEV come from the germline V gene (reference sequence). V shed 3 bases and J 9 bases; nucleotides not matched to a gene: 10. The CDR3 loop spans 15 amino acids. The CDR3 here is CASSLFSGRGGTQYF. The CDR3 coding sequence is TGTGCCAGCAGTTTGTTTAGCGGGAGAGGGGGGACGCAGTATTTT.

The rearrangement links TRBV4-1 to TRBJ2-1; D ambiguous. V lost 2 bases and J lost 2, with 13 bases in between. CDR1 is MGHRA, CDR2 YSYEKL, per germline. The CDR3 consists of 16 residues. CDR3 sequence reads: CASSQNSGSAYNEQFF. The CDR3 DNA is TGCGCCAGCAGCCAAAATTCGGGTTCGGCCTACAATGAGCAGTTCTTC.

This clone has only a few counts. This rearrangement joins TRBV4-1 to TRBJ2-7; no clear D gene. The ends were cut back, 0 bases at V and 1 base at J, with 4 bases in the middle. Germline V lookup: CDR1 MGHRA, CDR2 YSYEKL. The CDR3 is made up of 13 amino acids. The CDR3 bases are TGCGCCAGCAGCCAAGACAGATCCTACGAGCAGTACTTC. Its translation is CASSQDRSYEQYF.

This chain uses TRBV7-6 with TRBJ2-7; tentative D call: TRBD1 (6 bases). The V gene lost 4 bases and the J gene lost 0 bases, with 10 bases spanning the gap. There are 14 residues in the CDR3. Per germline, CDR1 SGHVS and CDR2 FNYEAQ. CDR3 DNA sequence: TGTGCCAGCAGCTACCGGGACAACTCCTACGAGCAGTACTTC. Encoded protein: CASSYRDNSYEQYF.